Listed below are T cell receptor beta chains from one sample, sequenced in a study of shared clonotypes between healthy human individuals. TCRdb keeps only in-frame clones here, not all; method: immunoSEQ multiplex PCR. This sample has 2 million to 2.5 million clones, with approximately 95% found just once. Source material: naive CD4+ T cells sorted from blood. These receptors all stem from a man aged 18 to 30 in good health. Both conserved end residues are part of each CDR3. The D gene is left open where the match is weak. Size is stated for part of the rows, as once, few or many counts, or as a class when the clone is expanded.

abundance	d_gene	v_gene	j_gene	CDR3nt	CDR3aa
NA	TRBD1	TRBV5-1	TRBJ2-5	TGCGCCAGCAGCCCCGTAACAGGGGGTGGGAAGACCCAGTACTTC	CASSPVTGGGKTQYF
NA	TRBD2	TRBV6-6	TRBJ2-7	TGTGCCAGCAGTTCCCTCGGGGTAGCGGGGAACTACGAGCAGTACTTC	CASSSLGVAGNYEQYF
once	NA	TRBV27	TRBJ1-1	TGTGCCAGCAGTTTTATCGGGGACGGGAACACTGAAGCTTTCTTT	CASSFIGDGNTEAFF
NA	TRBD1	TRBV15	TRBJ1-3	TGTGCCACCTCTACAGGGGGCACTGGAAACACCATATATTTT	CATSTGGTGNTIYF
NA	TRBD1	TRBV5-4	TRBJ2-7	TGTGCCAGCAGCTTGGGGAGGGGACAGGGGGCGGACGAGCAGTACTTC	CASSLGRGQGADEQYF
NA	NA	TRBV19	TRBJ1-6	TGTGCCAGTAGTGCCCGGAAATATTCACCCCTCCACTTT	CASSARKYSPLHF
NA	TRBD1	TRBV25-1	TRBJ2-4	TGTGCCAGCAGTGATTTAGGGGGCGTGGGAAACATTCAGTACTTC	CASSDLGGVGNIQYF
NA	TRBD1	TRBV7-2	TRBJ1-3	TGTGCCAGCAGCGTATTCGTAGGACAGGGTTCCGGAAACACCATATATTTT	CASSVFVGQGSGNTIYF
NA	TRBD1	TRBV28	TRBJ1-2	TGTGCCAGCAGTTTCCCGGGACAGTATGGCTACACCTTC	CASSFPGQYGYTF
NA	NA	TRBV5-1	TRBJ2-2	TGCGCCAGCAGCTTGACTGCCGGGGAGCTGTTTTTT	CASSLTAGELFF